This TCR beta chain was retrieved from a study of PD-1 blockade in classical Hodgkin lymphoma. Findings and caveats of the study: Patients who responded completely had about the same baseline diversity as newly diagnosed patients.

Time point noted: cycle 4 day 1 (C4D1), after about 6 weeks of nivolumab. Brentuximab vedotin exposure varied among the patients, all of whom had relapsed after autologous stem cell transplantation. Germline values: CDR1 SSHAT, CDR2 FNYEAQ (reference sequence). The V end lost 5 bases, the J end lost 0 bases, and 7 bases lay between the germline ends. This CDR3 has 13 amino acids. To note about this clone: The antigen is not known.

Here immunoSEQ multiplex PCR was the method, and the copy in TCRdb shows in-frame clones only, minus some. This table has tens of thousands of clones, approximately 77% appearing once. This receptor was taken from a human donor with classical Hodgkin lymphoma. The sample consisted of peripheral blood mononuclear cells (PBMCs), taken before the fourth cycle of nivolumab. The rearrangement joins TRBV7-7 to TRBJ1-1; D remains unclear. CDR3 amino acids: CASSTTVNTEAFF. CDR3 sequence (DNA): TGTGCCAGCAGCACTACGGTGAACACTGAAGCTTTCTTT.